The 16 T cell receptor beta chains listed next were all sequenced from one sample in a study of T cells after yellow fever vaccination. TCRdb analysed the 5' RACE reads with MiXCR anew, one entry per CDR3 protein. Of about 150,000 distinct CDR3 sequences in the sample, around 6.3% are singletons; the top ten hold more than 0.55%. Material: CD4+ T cells sorted from PBMCs, obtained 10 days after the yellow fever booster vaccination. These receptors originate from a man younger than 40 who received the YFV17D yellow fever vaccine.

The V and J genes are TRBV12-3 or TRBV12-4 and TRBJ1-2, with 8 bases lining up with TRBD1. CDR3 size: 15 residues. The J segment lost 5 bases and the V segment lost 6 bases, leaving 11 bases of the junction unmatched. In DNA form, the CDR3 reads TGTGCCAGCAGCTACCCTGGACAGGGCTCATATGGCTACACCTTC. Amino acids: CASSYPGQGSYGYTF.

The rearrangement joins TRBV20-1 to TRBJ2-7, with D perhaps TRBD1 (5 bases). Germline values: CDR1 DFQATT, CDR2 SNEGSKA (reference sequence). The CDR3 is made up of 12 amino acids. The V end lost 8 bases, the J end lost 2 bases, and 13 bases lay between the germline ends. The CDR3 bases are TGCAGTTCCCAGACGGACACCTACGAGCAGTACTTC. Its translation is CSSQTDTYEQYF.

This chain links TRBV11-2 with TRBJ1-4; D unclear. There are 13 residues in the CDR3. Germline V lookup: CDR1 SGHAT, CDR2 FQNNGV. Trimming pared 5 bases from V and 8 bases from J, leaving 12 bases between. The CDR3 loop is CASSPPWKEKLFF. CDR3 in DNA: TGTGCCAGCAGCCCCCCTTGGAAAGAAAAACTGTTTTTT.

The chain couples TRBV5-1 to TRBJ2-1; TRBD2 matches at 7 bases. The length of the CDR3 is 17 residues. Germline CDR1 SGHRS, CDR2 YFSETQ. Germline trimming cut 2 bases from V and 0 bases from J; bases unmatched to any gene: 8. The chain's CDR3 is CASSFWAGEISYNEQFF. CDR3 DNA sequence: TGCGCCAGCAGCTTTTGGGCGGGAGAAATCTCCTACAATGAGCAGTTCTTC.

This clonotype was picked up a small number of times. The genes are TRBV7-9 and TRBJ2-3; 12 bases align to TRBD2. The V gene's germline CDR1 is SEHNR and CDR2 FQNEAQ (reference sequence). The V gene end was trimmed by 4 bases and the J gene end by 4 bases; junction bases not matched to a gene: 6. The length of the CDR3 is 16 residues. CDR3: CASSSRLAGVADTQYF. The CDR3 DNA sequence: TGTGCCAGCAGCTCCCGACTAGCGGGAGTCGCAGATACGCAGTATTTT.

The table lists this clonotype with many counts. This chain links TRBV9 with TRBJ2-3; D possibly corresponds to TRBD2 (6 bases). Per the germline V gene, CDR1 is SGDLS and CDR2 is YYNGEE. The CDR3 length is 15 residues. The V end was cut by 3 bases, the J end by 7 bases, with 18 bases between. In DNA form, the CDR3 reads TGTGCCAGCAGCGCCGGATTTGGGACTCTCAATACGCAGTATTTT. It yields the protein CASSAGFGTLNTQYF.

The table lists this clonotype with many counts. The rearrangement joins TRBV10-3 to TRBJ2-7, with TRBD1 matching 9 bases. Germline CDR1 ENHRY, CDR2 SYGVKD. The CDR3 extends over 12 amino acids. Trimming removed 10 bases from V and 3 bases from J; junction bases left unmatched: 4. CDR3 coding DNA: TGTGCCACCTCGGGACAGGGCTACGAGCAGTACTTC. Residues: CATSGQGYEQYF.

This clonotype was recorded many times. This chain connects TRBV29-1 to TRBJ1-1, with D possibly being TRBD1 (5 bases). Germline CDR1 is SQVTM and CDR2 is ANQGSEA. CDR3 length: 13 amino acids. The V end lost 7 bases, the J end lost 1 base, and 13 bases lay between the germline ends. The DNA of the CDR3 is TGCAGCGGGACGACAGAGGGGAACACTGAAGCTTTCTTT. Protein: CSGTTEGNTEAFF.

This clonotype was seen at least ten times. V usage is TRBV7-8 and J usage is TRBJ2-7; either TRBD1 or TRBD2 may fit D (6 bases each). The CDR3 extends over 14 amino acids. Germline CDR1 SGHVS, CDR2 FQNEAQ. Between the trimmed V and J ends, which lost 5 bases and 8 bases, there was a span of 19 bases. Here the CDR3 reads CASSPRGRQSKQYF. In DNA form, the CDR3 reads TGTGCCAGCAGCCCCCGGGGGCGGCAGTCGAAGCAGTACTTC.

This clonotype has a count of ten or more. This chain joins TRBV10-1 and TRBJ2-2; D uncertain. Trimming left V 0 bases short and J 3 bases short, with 5 bases between. There are 14 residues in the CDR3. Per the germline V gene, CDR1 is WNHNN and CDR2 is SYGVQD (reference sequence). The CDR3 is CASSESLDTGELFF. Written as DNA, the CDR3 is TGCGCCAGCAGTGAGTCGTTGGACACCGGGGAGCTGTTTTTT.

With regard to this clonotype: One end of the junction varies from germline; a read error may be responsible. The rearrangement links TRBV20-1 to TRBJ2-1; the D gene is possibly TRBD2 (6 bases). The CDR3 totals 17 residues. The germline CDR1 and CDR2 sequences are DFQATT and SNEGSKA (reference sequence). The CDR3 protein is CCARPDKGLRSYNEQFF. The CDR3 DNA follows: TGCTGTGCTAGACCCGACAAGGGACTTCGATCCTACAATGAGCAGTTCTTC.

This clonotype was counted many times. V is TRBV5-4 and J is TRBJ2-1, with 7 bases fitting TRBD2. CDR1 and CDR2 from the germline V gene are SGHNT and YYREEE (reference sequence). J gave up 2 bases and V 7 bases, and 6 bases lay outside the gene matches. The CDR3 sequence is 14 residues long. The CDR3 spells CASRGVSAYNEQFF. CDR3 DNA: TGTGCCAGCCGGGGGGTCTCAGCCTACAATGAGCAGTTCTTC.

The chain joins TRBV5-4 to TRBJ2-2, with TRBD2 identical over 7 bases. This CDR3 is 16 amino acids long. CDR1 is SGHNT, CDR2 YYREEE, per germline (reference sequence). V was clipped by 9 bases and J by 1 base; unmatched bases: 12. The CDR3 sequence is CAIHALAGMNTGELFF. Here the CDR3 DNA reads TGTGCCATCCACGCTTTAGCGGGCATGAACACCGGGGAGCTGTTTTTT.

The rearrangement links TRBV20-1 to TRBJ2-7; 15 positions agree with TRBD2. Trimming cost V 2 bases and J 5 bases; bases outside gene matches: 7. The germline gives CDR1 DFQATT, CDR2 SNEGSKA (reference sequence). The CDR3 sequence is 16 residues long. CDR3 in amino acids: CSARSPGTSGRNEQYF. DNA of the CDR3: TGCAGTGCTAGATCCCCCGGGACTAGCGGGAGGAACGAGCAGTACTTC.

This clonotype was observed at least ten times. The chain uses TRBV28 and TRBJ1-1, with TRBD1 matching 7 bases. Germline loops: CDR1 MDHEN, CDR2 SYDVKM. V shed 5 bases, J shed 7 bases, and the junction held 4 bases outside the gene matches. The CDR3 loop spans 12 amino acids. This chain's CDR3 is CASSGGQLEAFF. The CDR3 DNA reads TGTGCCAGCAGTGGGGGACAGCTTGAAGCTTTCTTT.

This clonotype has a count of ten or more. The genes are TRBV4-2 and TRBJ1-2; D gene uncertain. CDR1 LGHNA and CDR2 YNFKEQ come from the germline V gene. Trimming took 6 bases from V and 3 from J, leaving 8 bases between them. The CDR3 loop spans 12 amino acids. Here the CDR3 DNA reads TGTGCCAGCAGTACAGACGACTATGGCTACACCTTC. It translates to CASSTDDYGYTF.